There are many counts of the clone carrying this TCR beta chain. These data originate in a study of identical twins. The V gene lost 2 bases and the J gene lost 2 bases, with 17 bases spanning the gap. The CDR3 spans 16 residues. Germline loops: CDR1 SQVTM, CDR2 ANQGSEA. TCRdb passed the 5' RACE reads through MiXCR, listing each CDR3 protein once. This table holds hundreds of thousands of distinct CDR3 sequences, 9% to 15% found once. These data also featured in a second study, about yellow fever vaccine responses in identical twins.

This receptor was obtained from a woman younger than 35 in good health. The sequenced material came from CD8+ T cells sorted from blood. V usage is TRBV29-1 and J usage is TRBJ2-3; TRBD1 is a possible D gene (5 bases). The CDR3 DNA reads TGCAGCGTTGAAACGGCTCAGGGAACTTTCACAGATACGCAGTATTTT. This encodes CSVETAQGTFTDTQYF.